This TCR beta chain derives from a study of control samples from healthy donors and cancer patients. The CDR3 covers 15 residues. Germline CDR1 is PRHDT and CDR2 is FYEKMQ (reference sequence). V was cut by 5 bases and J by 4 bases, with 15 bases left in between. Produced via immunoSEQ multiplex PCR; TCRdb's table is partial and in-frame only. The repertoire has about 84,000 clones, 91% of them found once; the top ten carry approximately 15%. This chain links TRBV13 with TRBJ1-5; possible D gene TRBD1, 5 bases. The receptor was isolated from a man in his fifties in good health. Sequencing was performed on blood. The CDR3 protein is CASSLTDSDNQPQHF. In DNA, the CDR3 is TGTGCCAGCAGCCTAACAGACAGCGATAATCAGCCCCAGCATTTT.